Listed below are T cell receptor beta chains from one sample, sequenced in a study of cytomegalovirus exposure and HLA in healthy donors. Using immunoSEQ multiplex PCR, the repertoire was profiled, and TCRdb retains in-frame clones only, with some absent. Of approximately 300,000 clones in the sample, 86% were seen once. Sample: PBMCs. These receptor sequences come from a young woman in good health and CMV-seronegative. Both conserved end residues are trimmed from each CDR3. The D gene is left open where the match is weak.

V gene: TRBV7-9; D gene: -; CDR3 protein: ASSPRVVDYGYT
V gene: TRBV6-1; D gene: TRBD2; CDR3 protein: ASGSGLAGVETQY
V gene: TRBV7-9; D gene: TRBD1; CDR3 protein: ASILTTGDGYT
V gene: TRBV29-1; D gene: -; CDR3 protein: SVGLQDYGYT
V gene: TRBV6-6; D gene: TRBD1; CDR3 protein: ASSYAGQGYGYT
V gene: TRBV7-2; D gene: -; CDR3 protein: ASSLGLSNQPQH
V gene: TRBV2; D gene: TRBD2; CDR3 protein: ASSEGTRVDTQY
V gene: TRBV11-2; D gene: -; CDR3 protein: ASSLDPRRQNLNEQF
V gene: TRBV19; D gene: TRBD1; CDR3 protein: ASSITGTGVANTGELF
V gene: TRBV29-1; D gene: -; CDR3 protein: SAHVGSSNTGELF
V gene: TRBV19; D gene: TRBD1; CDR3 protein: ASSITGTGGGYT
V gene: TRBV7-3; D gene: -; CDR3 protein: ASSKDLSGNEQF
V gene: TRBV9; D gene: TRBD1; CDR3 protein: ASSVGGTDLTEAF
V gene: TRBV27; D gene: -; CDR3 protein: ASSMRQVGYEQY
V gene: TRBV6-5; D gene: TRBD1; CDR3 protein: ASSGGGARYYGYT
V gene: TRBV5-8; D gene: -; CDR3 protein: ASSLAGADTGELF
V gene: TRBV19; D gene: TRBD1; CDR3 protein: AAAGQGGNQPQH
V gene: TRBV4-3; D gene: -; CDR3 protein: ASSQFNFATNEKLF
V gene: TRBV19; D gene: TRBD2; CDR3 protein: ASSMGGLAGFYEQY
V gene: TRBV7-2; D gene: -; CDR3 protein: ASSPQGAMNTEAF
V gene: TRBV9; D gene: TRBD2; CDR3 protein: ASSQGLAGGGSYNEQF
V gene: TRBV11-2; D gene: -; CDR3 protein: ASSLWDSRDTQY
V gene: TRBV5-1; D gene: TRBD1; CDR3 protein: ASSYGGTGDNEQF